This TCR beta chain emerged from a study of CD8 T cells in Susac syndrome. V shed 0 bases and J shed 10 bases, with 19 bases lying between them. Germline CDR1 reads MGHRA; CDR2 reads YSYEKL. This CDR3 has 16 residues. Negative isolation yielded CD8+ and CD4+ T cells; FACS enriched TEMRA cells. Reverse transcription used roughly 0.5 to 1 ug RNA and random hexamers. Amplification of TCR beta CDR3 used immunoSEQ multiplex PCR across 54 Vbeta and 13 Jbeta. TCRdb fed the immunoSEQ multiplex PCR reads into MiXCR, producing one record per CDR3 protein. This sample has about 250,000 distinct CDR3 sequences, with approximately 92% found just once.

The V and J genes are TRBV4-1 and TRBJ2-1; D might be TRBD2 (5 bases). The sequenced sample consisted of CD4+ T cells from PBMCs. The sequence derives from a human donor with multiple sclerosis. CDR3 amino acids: CASSQEIRARGREQFF. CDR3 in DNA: TGCGCCAGCAGCCAAGAGATCCGGGCCCGGGGAAGGGAGCAGTTCTTC.